This T cell receptor beta chain comes out of a study of T cell repertoires in cytomegalovirus infection. Study context: HLA-B-restricted CMV epitopes that are well studied, plus recently identified HLA-C-restricted ones, were used by the study.

Note on this clonotype: Its antigen remains unknown.

TCRdb re-called the reads with MiXCR, one entry per CDR3 protein. The sample gives 800,000 to 950,000 distinct CDR3 sequences, roughly 33% of which show up once; 12% is in the top ten. The CDR3 covers 13 residues. Germline V gives CDR1 MNHNS, CDR2 SASEGT. Trimming stripped 6 bases from V and 2 bases from J, with 11 bases between. The sequence came from a human donor in good health (CMV status not recorded). Some clones in this sample may be carry-over from other donors' samples. Source: cultured CD8+ T cells from PBMCs, taken from culture after CMV antigen stimulation. The V call is TRBV6-1, the J call TRBJ2-7, with D tentatively TRBD1 (6 bases). The chain's CDR3 is CASRRDNTYEQYF. CDR3 bases: TGTGCCAGCAGGAGGGACAACACCTACGAGCAGTACTTC.